This T cell receptor beta chain was captured in a study of T-cell memory formation after mild COVID-19. The germline V gene encodes CDR1 MNHNS and CDR2 SASEGT. Trimming cost V 6 bases and J 5 bases, with 14 bases left between them. The length of the CDR3 is 14 residues. One entry per CDR3 protein results from TCRdb running MiXCR on the 5' RACE reads. The table shows 470,000 or so distinct CDR3 sequences, with 18% occurring only once. Sequenced material: PBMCs or a T cell subset sorted from them (not recorded which). The clonotype was recovered from a man aged 18-30 years who had mild COVID-19 (a few samples of this study predate the infection). Cell type and time point are not known. The chain is built from TRBV6-1 and TRBJ2-1, with D possibly being TRBD1 (6 bases). The CDR3 sequence: CASRAGALNNEQFF. CDR3 DNA: TGTGCCAGCAGGGCAGGGGCTCTTAACAATGAGCAGTTCTTC.